The 20 T cell receptor beta chains below were found in one sample sequenced in a study of T-cell reconstitution after alpha-beta-depleted transplantation in children. Unique molecular identifiers were incorporated into the prepared TCRbeta library. TCRdb ran MiXCR on the PCR reads and lists one entry per CDR3 protein. The table shows fewer than 700,000 distinct CDR3 sequences, with about 21% occurring only once. The material sequenced was PBMCs, mostly from graft donor cells, taken 360 days after TCRalphabeta/CD19-depleted stem cell transplant. The receptors were gathered from a boy under three years old who had a stem cell transplant for acute myeloid leukemia, so the T cells may come from the graft donor.

The CDR3 DNA reads TGTGCCAGCAGCCTTCGACTAGCGGGGGCCGCCTACGAGCAGTACGTC. Protein: CASSLRLAGAAYEQYV. The rearrangement uses TRBV5-5 and TRBJ2-7, with 12 bases aligning to TRBD2. CDR3 length: 16 amino acids. V lost 4 bases and J lost 2; bases outside the gene matches: 7. Germline CDR1 and CDR2: SGHKS and YYEKEE (reference sequence).

The sample holds many counts of this clonotype. This chain uses TRBV6-5 with TRBJ2-1; perhaps TRBD2 as D (5 bases). This CDR3 is built from 16 residues. CDR1 and CDR2 from the germline V gene are MNHEY and SVGAGI. Between the trimmed V and J ends, which lost 7 bases and 0 bases, there was a span of 16 bases. The CDR3 reads CASKNPLGSSYNEQFF. In DNA form, the CDR3 reads TGTGCCAGCAAAAACCCCCTAGGGAGCTCCTACAATGAGCAGTTCTTC.

This chain connects TRBV28 to TRBJ1-5; D remains ambiguous. The CDR3 is made up of 14 amino acids. V lost 7 bases and J lost 1, with 11 bases in between. CDR1 is MDHEN, CDR2 SYDVKM, per germline. The CDR3 here is CASTGGMSNQPQHF. DNA of the CDR3: TGTGCCAGCACGGGCGGGATGAGCAATCAGCCCCAGCATTTT.

The rearrangement uses TRBV10-3 and TRBJ2-5; the match to TRBD1 covers 9 bases. The V gene's germline CDR1 is ENHRY and CDR2 SYGVKD. V shed 4 bases, J shed 1 base, and the junction held 1 base outside the gene matches. The CDR3 spans 14 residues. Written as DNA, the CDR3 is TGTGCCATCAGTGCGGGACAGGGCCAAGAGACCCAGTACTTC. It translates to CAISAGQGQETQYF.

This clonotype was picked up a small number of times. The gene calls are TRBV29-1 and TRBJ2-6; D could derive from TRBD1 or TRBD2 (5 bases each). Germline V gene data show CDR1 as SQVTM and CDR2 as ANQGSEA. This CDR3 comprises 16 residues. The V end lost 4 bases, the J end lost 0 bases, and 13 bases lay between the germline ends. In DNA form, the CDR3 reads TGCAGCGTTGGTGGGGGTTTGAACTCTGGGGCCAACGTCCTGACTTTC. Encoded protein: CSVGGGLNSGANVLTF. The full variable domain, rest sourced from reference TRBV29-1 and TRBJ2-6, is SAVISQKPSRDICQRGTSLTIQCQVDSQVTMMFWYRQQPGQSLTLIATANQGSEATYESGFVIDKFPISRPNLTFSTLTVSNMSPEDSSIYLCSVGGGLNSGANVLTFGAGSRLTVL.

The chain is built from TRBV10-2 and TRBJ2-5; D tentatively fits TRBD1 or TRBD2 (5 bases each). Germline loops: CDR1 WSHSY, CDR2 SAAADI. V lost 4 bases to trimming and J lost 1 base, with 13 bases between them. There are 15 residues in the CDR3. CDR3 residues: CASSVLGRSQETQYF. For the CDR3, the DNA is TGCGCCAGCAGTGTACTGGGACGAAGCCAAGAGACCCAGTACTTC.

This clonotype occurred a few times. The chain uses TRBV2 and TRBJ2-1, with 15 bases that match TRBD2. Germline CDR1 is SNHLY and CDR2 is FYNNEI. The length of the CDR3 is 17 residues. V was pared by 7 bases and J by 8 bases, with 12 bases of the junction left unmatched. CDR3 in amino acids: CASTGLAGGHNVDEQFF. In DNA form, the CDR3 reads TGTGCCAGCACGGGACTAGCGGGGGGACACAACGTCGATGAGCAGTTCTTC.

This clonotype was counted a single time. The chain's CDR3 is CASSLGRAEDYTRNYGYTF. DNA for the CDR3: TGTGCCAGCAGCTTAGGACGGGCGGAAGACTACACCAGAAACTATGGCTACACCTTC. This chain connects TRBV11-1 to TRBJ1-2; the D is unclear. Germline lookup yields CDR1 SGHAT and CDR2 FQDESV (reference sequence). The CDR3 is made up of 19 amino acids. The ends were cut back, 1 base at V and 2 bases at J, with 23 bases in the middle. Combining the CDR3 with reference TRBV11-1 and TRBJ1-2 gives the whole variable domain EAEVAQSPRYKITEKSQAVAFWCDPISGHATLYWYRQILGQGPELLVQFQDESVVDDSQLPKDRFSAERLKGVDSTLKIQPAELGDSAMYLCASSLGRAEDYTRNYGYTFGSGTRLTVV.

This clonotype was counted only a few times. This sequence joins TRBV25-1 and TRBJ1-2; 7 nucleotides align to TRBD1. The CDR3 has 15 residues. Germline assignment: CDR1 MGHDK and CDR2 SYGVNS. Unmatched junction bases numbered 12, after V lost 3 bases and J lost 8 bases. CDR3: CASSDERTGTFGYTF. The CDR3 bases are TGTGCCAGCAGTGACGAGAGGACAGGAACTTTCGGCTACACCTTC.

The sample holds many counts of this clonotype. The CDR3 sequence: CASSSGNLNTEAFF. The CDR3 region has the DNA TGTGCCAGCAGCTCAGGGAACCTGAACACTGAAGCTTTCTTT. The genes are TRBV3-1 and TRBJ1-1, with D maybe TRBD1 (5 bases). V was cut by 5 bases and J by 0 bases, with 10 bases left in between. Germline CDR1 reads LGHDT; CDR2 reads YNNKEL (reference sequence). This CDR3 comprises 14 residues.

In this sample, this clonotype turned up many times. The V and J genes are TRBV6-8 and TRBJ2-2; D perhaps matches TRBD2 (6 bases). The CDR3 has 18 amino acids. V lost 2 bases, J lost 6 bases, and 22 bases lay in between. Germline CDR1 is MNHGY and CDR2 is SAAAGT. This CDR3 reads CASSYDWRTKARAGELFF. The CDR3 coding sequence is TGTGCCAGCAGTTACGATTGGAGGACTAAAGCTCGCGCCGGGGAGCTGTTTTTT.

The chain has TRBV28 and TRBJ2-3; TRBD1 matches at 9 bases. Looked up from germline, CDR1 is MDHEN and CDR2 is SYDVKM. The CDR3 contains 16 residues. J was trimmed by 4 bases and V by 6 bases; bases with no gene match: 11. In DNA, the CDR3 is TGTGCCAGCAGCCGCACCGGGACAGGGTGGGCAGATACGCAGTATTTT. This codes for CASSRTGTGWADTQYF.

This clonotype has more than one count but fewer than ten. This sequence joins TRBV20-1 and TRBJ1-6; D ambiguous. The CDR3 is 16 amino acids. The V and J ends lost 2 bases and 0 bases respectively, with 11 bases between them. The germline V gene encodes CDR1 DFQATT and CDR2 SNEGSKA (reference sequence). The CDR3 sequence: CSARPPESSYNSPLHF. In DNA, the CDR3 is TGCAGTGCTAGACCCCCTGAAAGCTCCTATAATTCACCCCTCCACTTT.

This clonotype has ten or more counts. The genes are TRBV20-1 and TRBJ1-4; TRBD1 matches 7 bases. CDR3 length: 15 amino acids. J gave up 8 bases and V 2 bases, and 11 bases lay outside the gene matches. Germline V gene data show CDR1 as DFQATT and CDR2 as SNEGSKA (reference sequence). CDR3 DNA sequence: TGCAGTGCTAGATGGGCCCGGGACAGCGGGGAAAAACTGTTTTTT. As protein: CSARWARDSGEKLFF.

The gene calls are TRBV12-3 or TRBV12-4 and TRBJ1-1, with D maybe TRBD1 (5 bases). The CDR3 is made up of 17 amino acids. V dropped 2 bases and J dropped 4 bases, with 20 bases sitting between them. The CDR3 loop is CASSLYRGDYVVTEAFF. CDR3 coding DNA: TGTGCCAGCAGTTTATATCGGGGGGATTATGTGGTCACTGAAGCTTTCTTT.

V gene TRBV5-6 combines with J gene TRBJ1-1; D call uncertain. V was clipped by 5 bases and J by 1 base, with 12 bases between them. This CDR3 has 14 amino acids. Germline CDR1 is SGHDT and CDR2 is YYEEEE. Written as DNA, the CDR3 is TGTGCCAGCAGTTCCAAAGGACCGAACACTGAAGCTTTCTTT. The encoded protein is CASSSKGPNTEAFF.

This clonotype has just a few counts. The V call is TRBV10-2, the J call TRBJ2-7; the D gene is possibly TRBD2 (5 bases). The V end lost 4 bases, the J end lost 5 bases, and 9 bases lay between the germline ends. Looked up from germline, CDR1 is WSHSY and CDR2 is SAAADI. The CDR3 is 12 residues long. The CDR3 is CASSGNGDEQYV. The CDR3 bases are TGCGCCAGCAGTGGCAACGGGGACGAGCAGTACGTC.

This clonotype was recorded a few times. The V gene is TRBV29-1, the J gene TRBJ1-5; 8 bases are a match to TRBD1. CDR3 length: 14 residues. The germline V gene encodes CDR1 SQVTM and CDR2 ANQGSEA. V shed 6 bases, J shed 1 base, and the junction held 5 bases outside the gene matches. The CDR3 loop is CSVAGGTSNQPQHF. The CDR3 DNA follows: TGCAGCGTCGCAGGGGGCACGAGCAATCAGCCCCAGCATTTT.

This clonotype was picked up a small number of times. The chain couples TRBV6-1 to TRBJ2-4, with no clear D. CDR1 MNHNS and CDR2 SASEGT come from the germline V gene. The CDR3 covers 13 residues. V dropped 5 bases and J dropped 5 bases, with 10 bases sitting between them. CDR3 sequence: CASSPRPENIQYF. As DNA, the CDR3 is TGTGCCAGCAGTCCCAGGCCAGAAAACATTCAGTACTTC.

A few counts support this clonotype. This rearrangement joins TRBV4-2 to TRBJ2-1; D is perhaps TRBD1 (5 bases). V dropped 4 bases and J dropped 5 bases, with 24 bases sitting between them. In germline, CDR1 is LGHNA, CDR2 YNFKEQ. This CDR3 region has 18 residues. CDR3: CASSPLPRQGVRHNEQFF. The DNA of the CDR3 is TGTGCCAGCAGCCCCCTCCCGAGGCAGGGCGTAAGACACAATGAGCAGTTCTTC.